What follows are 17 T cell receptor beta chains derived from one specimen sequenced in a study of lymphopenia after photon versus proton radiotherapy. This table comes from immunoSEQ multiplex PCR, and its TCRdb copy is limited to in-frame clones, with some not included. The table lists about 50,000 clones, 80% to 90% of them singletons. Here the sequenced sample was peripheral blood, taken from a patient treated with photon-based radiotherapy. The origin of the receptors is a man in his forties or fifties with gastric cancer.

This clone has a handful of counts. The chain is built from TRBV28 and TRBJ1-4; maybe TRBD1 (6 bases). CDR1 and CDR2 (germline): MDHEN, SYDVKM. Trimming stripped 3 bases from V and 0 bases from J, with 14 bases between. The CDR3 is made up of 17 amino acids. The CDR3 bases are TGTGCCAGCAGTTTCCTGACAGGACATGCAACTAATGAAAAACTGTTTTTT. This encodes CASSFLTGHATNEKLFF. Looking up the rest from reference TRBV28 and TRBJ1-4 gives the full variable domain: DVKVTQSSRYLVKRTGEKVFLECVQDMDHENMFWYRQDPGLGLRLIYFSYDVKMKEKGDIPEGYSVSREKKERFSLILESASTNQTSMYLCASSFLTGHATNEKLFFGSGTQLSVL.

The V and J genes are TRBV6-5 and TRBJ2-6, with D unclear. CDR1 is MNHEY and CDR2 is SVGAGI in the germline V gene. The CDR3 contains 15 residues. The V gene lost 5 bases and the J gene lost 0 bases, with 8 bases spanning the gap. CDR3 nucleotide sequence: TGTGCCAGCAGTAGACGGAGCTCTGGGGCCAACGTCCTGACTTTC. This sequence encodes CASSRRSSGANVLTF.

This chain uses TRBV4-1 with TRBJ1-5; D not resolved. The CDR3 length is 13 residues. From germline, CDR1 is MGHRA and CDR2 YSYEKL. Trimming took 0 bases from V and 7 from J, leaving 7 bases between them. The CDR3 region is CASSQDGPQPQHF. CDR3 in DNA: TGCGCCAGCAGCCAAGACGGTCCCCAGCCCCAGCATTTT.

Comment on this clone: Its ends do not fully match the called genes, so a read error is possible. CDR3 bases: TGTGTCAGCAGCTTGGATGGCGGGAGGGCCGTCCGGGGGGAGCAGTGCTTC. Amino acid sequence: CVSSLDGGRAVRGEQCF. This chain links TRBV5-6 with TRBJ2-7, with 9 bases identical to TRBD2. Germline V lookup: CDR1 SGHDT, CDR2 YYEEEE. The CDR3 is 17 amino acids.

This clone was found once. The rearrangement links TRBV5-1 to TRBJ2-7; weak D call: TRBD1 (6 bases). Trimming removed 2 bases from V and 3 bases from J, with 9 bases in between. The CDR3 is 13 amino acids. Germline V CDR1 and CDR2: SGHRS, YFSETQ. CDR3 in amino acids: CASSFTGYYEQYF. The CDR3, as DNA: TGCGCCAGCAGCTTTACAGGGTACTACGAGCAGTACTTC.

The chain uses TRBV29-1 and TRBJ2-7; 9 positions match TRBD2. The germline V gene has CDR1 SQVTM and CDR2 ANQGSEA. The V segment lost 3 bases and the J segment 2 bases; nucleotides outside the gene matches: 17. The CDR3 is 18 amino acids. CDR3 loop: CSVEGTELAGVPPYEQYF. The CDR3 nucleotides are TGCAGCGTTGAGGGAACAGAGTTAGCGGGAGTCCCCCCCTACGAGCAGTACTTC.

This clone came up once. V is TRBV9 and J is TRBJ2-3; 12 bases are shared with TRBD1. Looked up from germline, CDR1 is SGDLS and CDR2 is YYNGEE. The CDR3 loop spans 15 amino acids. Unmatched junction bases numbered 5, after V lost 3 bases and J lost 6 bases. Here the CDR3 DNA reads TGTGCCAGCAGCGGCCGGGACAGGGGGCTGGATACGCAGTATTTT. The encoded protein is CASSGRDRGLDTQYF.

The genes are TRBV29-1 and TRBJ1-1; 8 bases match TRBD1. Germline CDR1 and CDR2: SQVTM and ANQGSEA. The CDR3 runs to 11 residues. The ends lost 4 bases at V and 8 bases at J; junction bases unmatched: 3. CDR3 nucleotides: TGCAGCGTTGGGACAGGGAGAGAAGCTTTCTTT. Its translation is CSVGTGREAFF.

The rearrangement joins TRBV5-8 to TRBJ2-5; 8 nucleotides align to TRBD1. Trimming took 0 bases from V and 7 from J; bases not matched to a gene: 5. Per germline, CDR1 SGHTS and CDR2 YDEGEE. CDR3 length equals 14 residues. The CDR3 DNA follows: TGTGCCAGCAGCTTGGCAGGGGGCAAGGGGACCCAGTACTTC. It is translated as CASSLAGGKGTQYF.

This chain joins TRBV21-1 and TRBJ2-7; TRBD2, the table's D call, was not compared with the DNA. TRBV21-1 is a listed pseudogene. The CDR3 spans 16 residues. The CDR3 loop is CASSKAPPREIYEQYF. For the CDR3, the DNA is TGTGCCAGCAGCAAAGCCCCCCCGCGGGAGATCTACGAGCAGTACTTC.

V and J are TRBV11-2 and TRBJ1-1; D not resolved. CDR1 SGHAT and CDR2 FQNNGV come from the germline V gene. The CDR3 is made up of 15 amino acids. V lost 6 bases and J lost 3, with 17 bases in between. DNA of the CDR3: TGTGCCAGCAGACAAAATCGAGGTTTATACACTGAAGCTTTCTTT. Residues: CASRQNRGLYTEAFF.

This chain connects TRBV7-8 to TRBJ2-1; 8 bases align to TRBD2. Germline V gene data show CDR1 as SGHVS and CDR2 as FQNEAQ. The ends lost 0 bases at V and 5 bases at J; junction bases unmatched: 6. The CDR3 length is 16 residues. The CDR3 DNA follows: TGTGCCAGCAGCTTAGCGTACCTAGCGGGTAACAATGAGCAGTTCTTC. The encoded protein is CASSLAYLAGNNEQFF.

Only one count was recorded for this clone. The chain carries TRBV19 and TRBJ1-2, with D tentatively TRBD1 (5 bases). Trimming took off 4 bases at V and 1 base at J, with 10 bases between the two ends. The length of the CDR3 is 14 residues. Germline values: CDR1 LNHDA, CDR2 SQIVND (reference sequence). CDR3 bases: TGTGCCAGTAGTAGGGGACTCCTTAACTATGGCTACACCTTC. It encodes CASSRGLLNYGYTF.

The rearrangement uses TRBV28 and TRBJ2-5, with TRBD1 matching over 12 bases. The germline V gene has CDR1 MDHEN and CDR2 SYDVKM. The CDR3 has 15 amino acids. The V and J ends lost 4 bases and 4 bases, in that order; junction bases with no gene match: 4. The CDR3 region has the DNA TGTGCCAGCAGTTCCGGGACAGGGGGCCTAGAGACCCAGTACTTC. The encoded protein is CASSSGTGGLETQYF.

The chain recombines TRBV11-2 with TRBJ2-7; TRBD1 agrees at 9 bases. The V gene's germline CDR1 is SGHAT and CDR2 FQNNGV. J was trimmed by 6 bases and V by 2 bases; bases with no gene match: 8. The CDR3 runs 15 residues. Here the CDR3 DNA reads TGTGCCAGCAGCTTAAGTGGACAGGGGAGTAGCGAGCAGTACTTC. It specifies CASSLSGQGSSEQYF.

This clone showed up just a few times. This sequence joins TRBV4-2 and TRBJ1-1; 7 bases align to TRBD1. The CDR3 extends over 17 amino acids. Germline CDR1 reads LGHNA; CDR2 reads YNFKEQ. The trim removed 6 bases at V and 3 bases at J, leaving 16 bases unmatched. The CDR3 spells CASSFTGDKRLDTEAFF. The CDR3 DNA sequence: TGTGCCAGCAGTTTTACAGGGGATAAAAGGTTAGACACTGAAGCTTTCTTT.

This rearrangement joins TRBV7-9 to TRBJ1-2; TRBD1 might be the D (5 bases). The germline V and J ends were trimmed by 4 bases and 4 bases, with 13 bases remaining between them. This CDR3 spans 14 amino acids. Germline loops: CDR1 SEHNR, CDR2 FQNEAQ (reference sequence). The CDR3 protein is CASSSPQGGYGYTF. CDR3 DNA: TGTGCCAGCAGCTCTCCTCAGGGCGGCTATGGCTACACCTTC.